A selection of T cell receptor beta chains follows, all from one sample in a study of cytomegalovirus exposure and HLA in healthy donors. Repertoires were generated with immunoSEQ multiplex PCR, while TCRdb's copy carries only in-frame clones and drops some. This repertoire shows about 190,000 clones, 81% found once; its top ten account for around 4%. Sample: PBMCs. The source of these receptors is a man in his forties or fifties in good health and CMV-seronegative. CDR3s include the opening cysteine and the closing phenylalanine or tryptophan. The D gene is left open where the match is weak. Clone size is not always given. Where it is, it says once, few, many or a class for expanded clones.

D gene: TRBD2
V gene: TRBV13
clone size: few
J gene: TRBJ2-1
CDR3 protein: CASTERRGAGANEQFF
CDR3 DNA: TGTGCCAGCACCGAGAGGAGGGGAGCGGGGGCCAATGAGCAGTTCTTC

D gene: NA
V gene: TRBV5-1
clone size: few
J gene: TRBJ2-3
CDR3 protein: CASSLTPGDTQYF
CDR3 DNA: TGCGCCAGCAGCTTGACCCCGGGGGATACGCAGTATTTT

D gene: TRBD1
V gene: TRBV18
clone size: NA
J gene: TRBJ1-1
CDR3 protein: CASSGNRGLRTEAFF
CDR3 DNA: TGTGCCAGCTCGGGTAACAGGGGGCTGAGGACTGAAGCTTTCTTT

D gene: NA
V gene: TRBV5-1
clone size: once
J gene: TRBJ2-3
CDR3 protein: CASSLPRGITDTQYF
CDR3 DNA: TGCGCCAGCAGCCTACCCCGAGGGATCACAGATACGCAGTATTTT

D gene: TRBD2
V gene: TRBV5-4
clone size: NA
J gene: TRBJ2-1
CDR3 protein: CASSHKASGGVNEQFF
CDR3 DNA: TGTGCCAGCAGCCATAAGGCTAGCGGGGGGGTAAATGAGCAGTTCTTC

D gene: NA
V gene: TRBV18
clone size: NA
J gene: TRBJ2-2
CDR3 protein: CASSPKSGTTNTGELFF
CDR3 DNA: TGTGCCAGCTCACCAAAGTCGGGGACAACGAACACCGGGGAGCTGTTTTTT

D gene: NA
V gene: TRBV6-5
clone size: NA
J gene: TRBJ2-2
CDR3 protein: CASRNGNTGELFF
CDR3 DNA: TGTGCCAGCAGAAACGGGAACACCGGGGAGCTGTTTTTT

D gene: NA
V gene: TRBV5-5
clone size: few
J gene: TRBJ1-4
CDR3 protein: CASSFGGRESEKLFF
CDR3 DNA: TGTGCCAGCAGCTTTGGTGGCCGTGAATCCGAAAAACTGTTTTTT

D gene: NA
V gene: TRBV7-9
clone size: NA
J gene: TRBJ1-1
CDR3 protein: CASPGSDTEAFF
CDR3 DNA: TGTGCCAGTCCGGGGTCGGACACTGAAGCTTTCTTT

D gene: NA
V gene: TRBV6-1
clone size: NA
J gene: TRBJ2-2
CDR3 protein: CASRQGGTGELFF
CDR3 DNA: TGTGCCAGCAGACAGGGCGGCACCGGGGAGCTGTTTTTT

D gene: TRBD1
V gene: TRBV7-9
clone size: NA
J gene: TRBJ2-2
CDR3 protein: CASSFGTAFSTGELFF
CDR3 DNA: TGTGCCAGCAGCTTTGGGACAGCGTTCTCCACCGGGGAGCTGTTTTTT

D gene: NA
V gene: TRBV6-6
clone size: NA
J gene: TRBJ1-5
CDR3 protein: CASSRTGSDQPQHF
CDR3 DNA: TGTGCCAGCAGTCGTACAGGGAGCGATCAGCCCCAGCATTTT

D gene: NA
V gene: TRBV13
clone size: NA
J gene: TRBJ2-6
CDR3 protein: CASSPDRSIDGANVLTF
CDR3 DNA: TGTGCCAGCAGCCCCGACAGGTCCATTGATGGGGCCAACGTCCTGACTTTC

D gene: TRBD1
V gene: TRBV4-1
clone size: NA
J gene: TRBJ2-7
CDR3 protein: CASSQEGTGISYEQYF
CDR3 DNA: TGCGCCAGCAGCCAAGAAGGGACAGGCATCTCCTACGAGCAGTACTTC

D gene: TRBD1
V gene: TRBV5-1
clone size: NA
J gene: TRBJ1-2
CDR3 protein: CASSSGQHYGYTF
CDR3 DNA: TGCGCCAGCAGCTCGGGACAGCATTATGGCTACACCTTC

D gene: NA
V gene: TRBV4-3
clone size: NA
J gene: TRBJ2-1
CDR3 protein: CASSQDTRVNEQFF
CDR3 DNA: TGCGCCAGCAGCCAAGATACCAGGGTGAATGAGCAGTTCTTC

D gene: NA
V gene: TRBV5-8
clone size: NA
J gene: TRBJ1-2
CDR3 protein: CASSLSRAGHHYGYTF
CDR3 DNA: TGTGCCAGCAGCTTGTCACGAGCCGGACATCACTATGGCTACACCTTC

D gene: NA
V gene: TRBV4-3
clone size: NA
J gene: TRBJ2-1
CDR3 protein: CASSQDLSYNEQFF
CDR3 DNA: TGCGCCAGCAGCCAAGATCTTTCCTACAATGAGCAGTTCTTC

D gene: NA
V gene: TRBV7-2
clone size: NA
J gene: TRBJ2-1
CDR3 protein: CASSLVVRPSSNEQFF
CDR3 DNA: TGTGCCAGCAGCTTAGTTGTGCGGCCTAGCTCAAATGAGCAGTTCTTC

D gene: TRBD1
V gene: TRBV29-1
clone size: once
J gene: TRBJ1-1
CDR3 protein: CSVATGGWNTEAFF
CDR3 DNA: TGCAGCGTTGCCACAGGGGGCTGGAACACTGAAGCTTTCTTT

D gene: NA
V gene: TRBV4-3
clone size: NA
J gene: TRBJ1-2
CDR3 protein: CASSQDIPEETPTNYGYTF
CDR3 DNA: TGCGCCAGCAGCCAAGATATTCCGGAGGAGACACCTACTAACTATGGCTACACCTTC

D gene: NA
V gene: TRBV7-9
clone size: NA
J gene: TRBJ2-7
CDR3 protein: CSSSSVQGTYEQYF
CDR3 DNA: TGTTCCAGCAGCTCCGTGCAGGGAACCTACGAGCAGTACTTC